These T cell receptor beta chains were read from a single sample in a study of tumor and adjacent non-tumor tissue in lung cancer. TCRdb analysed the multiplex PCR reads with MiXCR anew, one entry per CDR3 protein. The table lists 76,000 or so distinct CDR3 sequences, 55% to 70% of them singletons, with 10% to 15% in the top ten. Material for sequencing was lung tumor tissue. The receptors originated from a woman between 70 and 85 years old with non-small cell lung cancer. The CDR3 runs from the conserved cysteine through the conserved F or W. A D gene is named only where the DNA matches it firmly. Only some rows state a clone size, as once, few, many or a class for expanded clones.

j_call,clone_size,d_call,v_call,cdr3_aa,cdr3_nt
TRBJ1-5,.,TRBD1,TRBV6-1,CANSGGDRDRGPQHF,TGTGCCAACAGTGGAGGGGACAGGGATCGAGGGCCCCAGCATTTT
TRBJ2-5,.,.,TRBV6-6,CDSSPGAGTGEKETQYF,TGTGACAGCAGCCCAGGTGCGGGGACCGGGGAAAAAGAGACCCAATACTTC
TRBJ2-1,.,TRBD2,TRBV6-6,CATSTTSGRSYNEQLF,TGTGCCACCAGTACGACTAGCGGGAGGTCCTACAATGAGCAGCTCTTC
TRBJ2-7,.,.,TRBV6-5,CASSPGLAVNGYEQYF,TGTGCCAGCAGTCCCGGATTAGCGGTAAATGGTTACGAGCAGTACTTC
TRBJ2-1,few,TRBD2,TRBV7-8,CASTGASGFESQFF,TGTGCCAGCACCGGGGCTAGCGGGTTCGAATCGCAGTTCTTC
TRBJ1-1,.,.,TRBV10-3,CAISEPTGLRTEAFF,TGTGCCATCAGTGAGCCGACAGGTCTCCGCACTGAAGCTTTCTTT
TRBJ2-7,.,.,TRBV4-2,CASCHPSQDSSSKQYF,TGTGCCAGCTGCCACCCAAGTCAGGACTCTTCCTCGAAACAGTACTTC
TRBJ2-1,many,TRBD2,TRBV6-2/TRBV6-3,CASSPESRVAGAEQFF,TGTGCCAGCAGCCCCGAATCTCGGGTAGCGGGAGCCGAGCAGTTCTTC
TRBJ1-1,.,.,TRBV4-1,CTSSQHPKQEYTEAFF,TGCACTAGCAGCCAACACCCTAAACAGGAGTACACTGAAGCTTTCTTT
TRBJ2-7,many,.,TRBV6-2/TRBV6-3,CASRRGWGQVSYEQYF,TGTGCCAGCAGACGCGGTTGGGGGCAGGTCTCCTACGAGCAGTACTTC
TRBJ1-2,.,TRBD1,TRBV29-1,CRVVGQGVYGYTF,TGCAGGGTTGTGGGACAGGGCGTTTATGGCTACACCTTC
TRBJ1-1,.,.,TRBV4-1,CASSTRTESTEAFF,TGCGCTAGCAGCACCCGGACAGAGAGCACTGAAGCGTTCTTT
TRBJ2-1,.,.,TRBV6-2/TRBV6-3,CASSRRSYNEQFF,TGTGCCAGCAGCCGACGGTCTTACAATGAGCAGTTCTTC
TRBJ2-1,.,TRBD2,TRBV7-9,CASSLRTSGRGYNEQSF,TGTGCCAGCAGCCTGAGGACTAGCGGGAGGGGTTACAATGAGCAGTCCTTC
TRBJ2-3,.,.,TRBV12-3/TRBV12-4,CASGNSANTDMQYF,TGTGCCAGCGGCAATTCGGCAAACACAGATATGCAGTATTTT
TRBJ2-1,.,.,TRBV4-1,CASCPIWWVQFNEQFF,TGCGCCAGCTGCCCGATATGGTGGGTCCAGTTCAATGAGCAGTTCTTC
TRBJ2-1,once,.,TRBV29-1,CSVGSGFTYNDQFF,TGCAGCGTCGGGTCCGGTTTTACCTACAATGACCAGTTCTTC
TRBJ2-1,.,TRBD2,TRBV29-1,CSVAPTSDNDQFF,TGCAGCGTAGCCCCCACTAGCGACAATGACCAGTTCTTC
TRBJ2-2,.,.,TRBV4-1,CPSSPLGTANIGELFF,TGCCCCAGCAGCCCCCTCGGGACTGCGAACATCGGGGAGCTGTTTTTT
TRBJ1-5,.,.,TRBV24-1,CATSVYVNNQPQHF,TGTGCCACCAGTGTTTATGTGAACAATCAACCCCAGCATTTT
TRBJ2-1,.,TRBD2,TRBV11-3,CASSPRTSSYNERFF,TGTGCGAGCAGCCCCCGGACTAGCTCCTACAATGAGCGGTTCTTC
TRBJ2-7,.,.,TRBV10-3,CTISVNRDKGGYEQYF,TGTACCATCAGTGTCAACCGAGACAAGGGGGGGTACGAGCAGTACTTC
TRBJ2-1,.,TRBD2,TRBV28,CASSLRSGTSGASYNEQFF,TGTGCCAGCAGTTTACGGTCCGGGACTAGCGGGGCTTCCTACAATGAGCAGTTCTTC
TRBJ2-6,many,.,TRBV30,CAGTGSGANVLTF,TGTGCCGGAACAGGGTCTGGGGCCAACGTCCTGACTTTC
TRBJ2-3,.,.,TRBV5-4,CASSLLALITGTQYF,TGTGCCAGCAGCTTGCTGGCCCTTATCACAGGTACACAGTATTTT
TRBJ2-1,.,TRBD2,TRBV11-1,CAISTTREAEQFF,TGTGCCATCAGTACCACCCGGGAGGCCGAGCAGTTCTTC
TRBJ2-4,.,.,TRBV11-1,CASSPTSLAKSIQYF,TGTGCCAGCAGCCCAACAAGTCTAGCCAAAAGCATTCAGTACTTC
TRBJ2-7,.,.,TRBV12-3/TRBV12-4,CANSLGSDGVNEQYF,TGTGCCAACAGTTTAGGAAGCGACGGAGTGAACGAGCAGTACTTC
TRBJ2-2,few,TRBD2,TRBV7-9,CASSLGSGFSPTGELFF,TGTGCCAGCAGCTTAGGTAGCGGGTTTTCCCCCACCGGGGAGCTGTTTTTT
TRBJ2-1,.,.,TRBV5-1,CASSPEADSYNEQFF,TGCGCCAGCAGCCCCGAGGCCGACTCCTACAATGAGCAGTTCTTC
TRBJ2-1,.,.,TRBV10-3,CAISGSEGNEQSF,TGTGCCATCAGTGGGTCTGAAGGGAATGAGCAGTCCTTC
TRBJ1-2,once,TRBD1,TRBV28,CASGLWDRSYGYTF,TGTGCCAGCGGTTTATGGGACAGATCCTATGGCTACACCTTC
TRBJ2-7,.,.,TRBV4-1,CASSLDAASTYEQYF,TGCGCCAGCAGCCTAGATGCAGCCTCTACCTACGAGCAGTACTTC
TRBJ2-7,many,TRBD1,TRBV19,CASSIRGQDEQYF,TGTGCCAGTAGTATAAGGGGACAGGACGAGCAGTACTTC
TRBJ1-2,.,.,TRBV6-5,CVSSYSLVENCGYTF,TGTGTCAGCAGTTACTCGCTGGTGGAAAACTGTGGCTACACCTTC